A single sample gave rise to the 15 T cell receptor beta chains below, sequenced in a study of blood T cell repertoires in COVID-19. The assay was immunoSEQ multiplex PCR, and TCRdb's table has in-frame clones only and misses some. The sample consists of 130,000 or so clones, 81% of them appearing once. Sequenced material: peripheral blood. All receptors come from a woman aged 60-75 years with active or convalescent COVID-19.

This chain uses TRBV18 with TRBJ2-3, with no clear D. The CDR3 contains 13 residues. The ends were cut back, 0 bases at V and 2 bases at J, with 3 bases in the middle. Looked up from germline, CDR1 is KGHSH and CDR2 is LQKENI. The CDR3 nucleotides read TGTGCCAGCTCACCACCTTACACAGATACGCAGTATTTT. This encodes CASSPPYTDTQYF.

This clone was seen a single time. The CDR3, as DNA: TGTGCCAGCAGTTTGGACAGTACGATACGCAATCAGCCCCAGCATTTT. Protein product: CASSLDSTIRNQPQHF. The chain carries TRBV6-5 and TRBJ1-5; maybe TRBD1 (6 bases). There are 16 residues in the CDR3. CDR1 is MNHEY, CDR2 SVGAGI, per germline. Trimming left V 4 bases short and J 2 bases short, with 15 bases between.

The genes are TRBV2 and TRBJ1-5, with D maybe TRBD1 (6 bases). Per the germline V gene, CDR1 is SNHLY and CDR2 is FYNNEI. V lost 6 bases, J lost 1 base, and 10 bases lay in between. This CDR3 has 14 amino acids. CDR3 DNA: TGTGCCAGCAGCCCCACAGGGAGCAATCAGCCCCAGCATTTT. Its translation is CASSPTGSNQPQHF.

The chain joins TRBV29-1 to TRBJ2-1; D call uncertain. CDR3 length equals 10 residues. Between the trimmed V and J ends, which lost 6 bases and 5 bases, there was a span of 5 bases. Germline lookup yields CDR1 SQVTM and CDR2 ANQGSEA. As DNA, the CDR3 is TGCAGCGTCCCGGACAATGAGCAGTTCTTC. It is translated as CSVPDNEQFF.

This clone was seen a single time. The chain links TRBV9 to TRBJ2-2; 9 nucleotides align to TRBD2. V gave up 4 bases and J gave up 1 base; unmatched junction bases: 5. CDR1 and CDR2 (germline): SGDLS, YYNGEE. This CDR3 has 16 residues. The CDR3, as DNA: TGTGCCAGCAGCCCGAGACTAGCGGAGAACACCGGGGAGCTGTTTTTT. Its translation is CASSPRLAENTGELFF. The full variable domain, its missing parts supplied by reference TRBV9 and TRBJ2-2, is DSGVTQTPKHLITATGQRVTLRCSPRSGDLSVYWYQQSLDQGLQFLIQYYNGEERAKGNILERFSAQQFPDLHSELNLSSLELGDSALYFCASSPRLAENTGELFFGEGSRLTVL.

Worth noting for this clone: The conserved final phenylalanine or tryptophan is absent from the CDR3, which likely points to a read error. The limits of the CDR3 on the DNA are not certain, so only TCRdb's listed CDR3 is given. The V call is TRBV12-3 or TRBV12-4, the J call TRBJ1-2; TRBD1 reflects the table's D call only, with no check against the DNA. The CDR3 is 10 residues long, ends included. The chain's CDR3 is CASSLASFPL.

The J gene is TRBJ2-5, the V gene TRBV9, with 8 bases that match TRBD1. The CDR3 spans 15 residues. Germline V gene sequence: CDR1 SGDLS, CDR2 YYNGEE. Germline trimming cut 3 bases from V and 5 bases from J; bases unmatched to any gene: 9. The CDR3 region has the DNA TGTGCCAGCAGCGGTGGACAGGGCAGGTTTGAGACCCAGTACTTC. This codes for CASSGGQGRFETQYF. The full variable domain, in which reference TRBV9 and TRBJ2-5 provide the parts outside the CDR3, is DSGVTQTPKHLITATGQRVTLRCSPRSGDLSVYWYQQSLDQGLQFLIQYYNGEERAKGNILERFSAQQFPDLHSELNLSSLELGDSALYFCASSGGQGRFETQYFGPGTRLLVL.

This clone was seen once. The chain combines TRBV5-6 with TRBJ2-3; TRBD1 might be the D (6 bases). The CDR3 has 15 amino acids. The germline V gene encodes CDR1 SGHDT and CDR2 YYEEEE. V lost 6 bases to trimming and J lost 2 bases, with 16 bases between them. The CDR3 protein is CASIPRGANTDTQYF. CDR3 in DNA: TGTGCCAGCATCCCCAGGGGAGCTAACACAGATACGCAGTATTTT.

The rearrangement uses TRBV27 and TRBJ2-7; D is possibly TRBD2 (6 bases). This CDR3 is 14 amino acids long. Trimming removed 3 bases at V and 6 bases at J, with 15 bases between. The germline V gene encodes CDR1 MNHEY and CDR2 SMNVEV (reference sequence). CDR3 sequence: CASSFLGGESEQYF. The DNA of the CDR3 is TGTGCCAGCAGTTTCTTGGGCGGGGAGTCCGAGCAGTACTTC.

The genes are TRBV28 and TRBJ1-2; 8 bases line up with TRBD1. This CDR3 comprises 13 residues. The J segment lost 11 bases and the V segment lost 5 bases, leaving 10 bases of the junction unmatched. CDR1 is MDHEN, CDR2 SYDVKM, per germline. The CDR3 nucleotides read TGTGCCAGCAGTCCCTGGGCAGGGGGCTGGTACACCTTC. Protein sequence: CASSPWAGGWYTF.

This chain joins TRBV11-2 and TRBJ1-1, with 10 bases that match TRBD1. The trim removed 3 bases at V and 4 bases at J, leaving 8 bases unmatched. The CDR3 is 16 amino acids. The germline V gene encodes CDR1 SGHAT and CDR2 FQNNGV. CDR3 sequence (DNA): TGTGCCAGCAGCTTTTGGGACAGGGGTTTTGCCACTGAAGCTTTCTTT. Translating it yields CASSFWDRGFATEAFF.

V usage is TRBV14 and J usage is TRBJ1-1; the D gene is possibly TRBD1 (5 bases). The CDR3 totals 17 residues. Trimming took off 4 bases at V and 1 base at J, with 19 bases between the two ends. Germline V gene lookup returns CDR1 SGHDN and CDR2 FVKESK. The CDR3 nucleotides are TGTGCCAGCAGCCGCCCAAGGAAAGGACACGAGAACACTGAAGCTTTCTTT. This translates into CASSRPRKGHENTEAFF.

The rearrangement joins TRBV7-2 to TRBJ1-2; D perhaps matches TRBD1 (6 bases). V shed 7 bases and J shed 1 base, with 16 bases lying between them. This CDR3 has 15 amino acids. The V gene's germline CDR1 is SGHTA and CDR2 FQGNSA. The CDR3 sequence: CASTPNRAINYGYTF. In DNA, the CDR3 is TGTGCCAGCACCCCTAACAGGGCCATTAACTATGGCTACACCTTC.

J is TRBJ2-7 and V is TRBV28; TRBD2 might be the D (5 bases). This CDR3 spans 15 amino acids. The germline gives CDR1 MDHEN, CDR2 SYDVKM. Trimming pared 7 bases from V and 0 bases from J, leaving 16 bases between. The CDR3 DNA reads as TGTGCCAGCAAGAATAGTCACGGGATCTCCTACGAGCAGTACTTC. It yields the protein CASKNSHGISYEQYF. Full variable domain (missing parts from reference TRBV28 and TRBJ2-7): DVKVTQSSRYLVKRTGEKVFLECVQDMDHENMFWYRQDPGLGLRLIYFSYDVKMKEKGDIPEGYSVSREKKERFSLILESASTNQTSMYLCASKNSHGISYEQYFGPGTRLTVT.

This clone showed up just a few times. The rearrangement links TRBV5-6 to TRBJ1-5; D gene uncertain. The V end lost 0 bases, the J end lost 4 bases, and 5 bases lay between the germline ends. Germline CDR1 is SGHDT and CDR2 is YYEEEE. The CDR3 covers 13 residues. CDR3 sequence (DNA): TGTGCCAGCAGCTTGGGAGATAATCAGCCCCAGCATTTT. Its protein is CASSLGDNQPQHF.